In this sample, the clone carrying this T cell receptor (beta chain) turned up a few times. What it recognizes is unknown. These data are taken from a study of T cell repertoires in cytomegalovirus infection. V was cut by 1 base and J by 4 bases, with 8 bases left in between. Germline loops: CDR1 LNHDA, CDR2 SQIVND (reference sequence). The CDR3 totals 14 residues. Study-wide results and limits: Identification of carriers of CMV plus the relevant HLA was performed using cumulative public TCR beta family frequency.

One entry per CDR3 protein, called by TCRdb with MiXCR from the reads. The sample contains 200,000 to 250,000 distinct CDR3 sequences, about 12% of which appear only once. The receptor's source is a human donor in good health (CMV status not recorded). Some clones in this sample may be carry-over from other donors' samples. The sample taken for sequencing was PBMCs. The chain has TRBV19 and TRBJ1-5; TRBD1 is a possible D gene (5 bases). CDR3 in amino acids: CASSIAAGNQPQHF. The CDR3 coding sequence is TGTGCCAGTAGTATAGCGGCAGGGAATCAGCCCCAGCATTTT.